One T cell receptor beta chain is described in this entry. Its antigen target is currently unknown. No much larger clone exists at a distance of one base, and base qualities are not known. Instrument on record: Illumina HiSeq 1500. The raw public reads went through TCRdb reprocessing: fastp at Q25, MiXCR clone calling, in-frame beta chains kept. Duplicate CDR3 protein sequences are folded into a single record with the most common DNA and genes. The sample includes over 150,000 distinct CDR3 sequences, with about 15% observed a single time. Roughly a quarter of the sample is taken by the ten largest. The sample originates from a study of T cell repertoires in cytomegalovirus infection (dated by TCRdb to the late 2010s). In terms of the full investigation: The HLA type of each donor mattered for the analysis, because public TCR beta signatures pointed to carriage of CMV infection along with the matching HLA type.

Via the germline V gene, CDR1 is SNHLY and CDR2 FYNNEI. From its cysteine to its phenylalanine, the CDR3 spans 13 amino acids. This entry keeps only the CDR3 DNA: 39 bases, framed from base 1. V is shortened by 8 bases, J by 0 bases, and the region joining them spans 5 bases. Study-level results and caveats: Cumulative frequency of public TCR beta family members discriminated carriers of CMV infection plus the relevant HLA type in this cohort and an independent approximately 350-donor cohort. The ex vivo response was dominated by HLA-C-restricted CMV-specific TCR beta clonotypes, and the single most frequent clonotype in two of eight donors was supplied by these HLA-C-restricted clonotypes.

Input material: CD8+ T cells from PBMCs. The sequence was obtained from a human donor in good health (CMV status not recorded). Some clones in this sample may be carry-over from other donors' samples. This chain joins TRBV2 to TRBJ2-6, with an unclear D gene assignment. The bases read TGTGCCAGCCAAGTCTCTGGGGCCAACGTCCTGACTTTC. Its amino acids are CASQVSGANVLTF. The entire variable domain, with the stretches around the CDR3 drawn from the reference TRBV2 and TRBJ2-6 proteins, is EPEVTQTPSHQVTQMGQEVILRCVPISNHLYFYWYRQILGQKVEFLVSFYNNEISEKSEIFDDQFSVERPDGSNFTLKIRSTKLEDSAMYFCASQVSGANVLTFGAGSRLTVL.